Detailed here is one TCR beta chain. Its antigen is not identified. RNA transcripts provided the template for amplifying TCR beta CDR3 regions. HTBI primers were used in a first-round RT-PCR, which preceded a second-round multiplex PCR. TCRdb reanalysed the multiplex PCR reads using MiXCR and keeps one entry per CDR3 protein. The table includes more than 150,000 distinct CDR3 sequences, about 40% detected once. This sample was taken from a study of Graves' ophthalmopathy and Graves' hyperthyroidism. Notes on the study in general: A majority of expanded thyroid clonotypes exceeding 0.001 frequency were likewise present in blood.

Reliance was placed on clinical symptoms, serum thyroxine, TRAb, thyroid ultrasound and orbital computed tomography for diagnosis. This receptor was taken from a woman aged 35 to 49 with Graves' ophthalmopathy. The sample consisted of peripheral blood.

CDR3 region: CASKTWDKNTEAFF. In DNA form, the CDR3 reads TGTGCCAGCAAGACTTGGGACAAGAACACTGAAGCTTTCTTT. V and J are TRBV6-2 or TRBV6-3 and TRBJ1-1, with a weak D call TRBD1 (6 bases). CDR1 and CDR2 from the germline V gene are MNHEY and SVGEGT. This CDR3 comprises 14 residues. V was pared by 7 bases and J by 1 base, with 13 bases between.